The source of this T cell receptor beta chain is a study of shared clonotypes between healthy human individuals. As for the study in general: The study enrolled two women and a few men aged 18 to 49. CD4 naive and memory got three plates each, CD8 naive two, CD8 memory one.

This CDR3 spans 15 amino acids. V was pared by 4 bases and J by 7 bases, with 9 bases of the junction left unmatched. CDR1 is PRHDT, CDR2 FYEKMQ, per germline (reference sequence). About this clone: The antigen remains undetermined.

CD8 cells regarded as naive lacked CD45RO, were positively chosen for CCR7, and omitted terminally differentiated effector memory CD45RA+ cells. Adults of Caucasian background living in Nashville, Tennessee made up all donors. The data were produced by immunoSEQ multiplex PCR, yet TCRdb's version contains in-frame clones alone and is incomplete. Of around 2.1 million clones in the sample, about 92% are singletons; the top ten hold approximately 1.7%. Study-wide findings and caveats: The expectation was that sequencing depth would affect clonotype sharing among donors.

This chain uses TRBV13 with TRBJ2-7; TRBD1 matches 11 bases. This sequence was found in a man in his late teens or twenties in good health. Some clones in this sample may be carry-over from other donors' samples. Specimen: naive CD8+ T cells from PBMCs. The CDR3 sequence: CASSSTGTGGLEQYF. CDR3 sequence (DNA): TGTGCCAGCAGCTCAACCGGGACAGGGGGGTTGGAGCAGTACTTC.